These 21 T cell receptor beta chains came from one sample sequenced in a study of identical twins. TCRdb reprocessed the 5' RACE reads with MiXCR, giving one entry per CDR3 protein. The repertoire holds around 280,000 distinct CDR3 sequences, with roughly 8.6% as singletons. The same data also went into a second study, on yellow fever vaccine responses in identical twins.

The specimen sequenced was memory (CD45RO+) T cells sorted from blood. The receptors come from a woman under 30 in good health.

This clonotype was detected ten times or more. The V call is TRBV5-1, the J call TRBJ2-7; weak D call: TRBD1 (6 bases). This CDR3 region has 15 residues. CDR1 and CDR2 from the germline V gene are SGHRS and YFSETQ. V lost 4 bases and J 2 bases, leaving 16 bases between the germline ends. The CDR3 coding sequence is TGCGCCAGCAGCGCGAACAGGGAAGGGACCTACGAGCAGTACTTC. Its translation is CASSANREGTYEQYF.

This clonotype was found a few times. This chain joins TRBV5-5 and TRBJ1-2; no firm D call. The CDR3 length is 14 residues. Germline-derived CDR1 and CDR2 are SGHKS and YYEKEE (reference sequence). V lost 1 base and J 7 bases, leaving 14 bases between the germline ends. This CDR3 reads CASSLQAGMVGYTF. The CDR3 DNA follows: TGTGCCAGCAGCTTGCAGGCGGGAATGGTTGGCTACACCTTC.

This clonotype showed up just a few times. The chain couples TRBV6-5 to TRBJ1-1; D not certain. Germline loops: CDR1 MNHEY, CDR2 SVGAGI. The CDR3 loop spans 14 amino acids. V shed 2 bases and J shed 1 base, with 8 bases lying between them. The CDR3 DNA follows: TGTGCCAGCAGTTACCGGGGTGGGAACACTGAAGCTTTCTTT. The encoded protein is CASSYRGGNTEAFF.

V gene TRBV6-2 or TRBV6-3 combines with J gene TRBJ2-7; unclear D gene. V was shortened by 5 bases and J by 2 bases, with 10 bases between the two germline ends. The germline V gene has CDR1 MNHEY and CDR2 SVGEGT. The CDR3 spans 13 residues. The CDR3 loop reads CASSPRSAYEQYF. The CDR3 nucleotides read TGTGCCAGCAGTCCTAGATCTGCCTACGAGCAGTACTTC.

In its sample, this clonotype was seen a few times. The chain carries TRBV11-1 and TRBJ2-1; 10 bases are a match to TRBD2. This CDR3 region has 12 residues. The V gene's germline CDR1 is SGHAT and CDR2 FQDESV (reference sequence). With V trimmed by 10 bases and J by 8 bases, 5 bases remained unmatched. CDR3 protein: CAKAGGPDEQFF. The CDR3 DNA is TGTGCCAAAGCGGGGGGGCCGGATGAGCAGTTCTTC.

This clonotype has a count of ten or more. The V call is TRBV7-2, the J call TRBJ2-3; TRBD2 matches at 9 bases. In germline, CDR1 is SGHTA, CDR2 FQGNSA. The trim removed 1 base at V and 2 bases at J, leaving 4 bases unmatched. There are 16 residues in the CDR3. The DNA of the CDR3 is TGTGCCAGCAGCTTAGTGGTAGCGGGGGACACAGATACGCAGTATTTT. It translates to CASSLVVAGDTDTQYF.

The chain employs TRBV11-1 and TRBJ2-5; TRBD1 might be the D (5 bases). Trimming removed 4 bases from V and 2 bases from J, with 14 bases in between. There are 15 residues in the CDR3. CDR1 is SGHAT, CDR2 FQDESV, per germline (reference sequence). CDR3 loop: CASSSTALQQETQYF. CDR3 DNA sequence: TGTGCCAGCAGCTCGACAGCGCTGCAACAAGAGACCCAGTACTTC. Drawing the rest from reference TRBV11-1 and TRBJ2-5, the complete variable domain is EAEVAQSPRYKITEKSQAVAFWCDPISGHATLYWYRQILGQGPELLVQFQDESVVDDSQLPKDRFSAERLKGVDSTLKIQPAELGDSAMYLCASSSTALQQETQYFGPGTRLLVL.

Only a few counts were recorded for this clonotype. In nucleotides, the CDR3 is TGTGCCAGCAGCTACGGCTTCGAGCAGTTCTTC. Translating gives CASSYGFEQFF. The chain couples TRBV11-2 to TRBJ2-1; D not certain. Trimming pared 4 bases from V and 10 bases from J, leaving 8 bases between. Per the germline V gene, CDR1 is SGHAT and CDR2 is FQNNGV. The CDR3 runs to 11 residues. Full variable domain (rest looked up from reference TRBV11-2 and TRBJ2-1): EAGVAQSPRYKIIEKRQSVAFWCNPISGHATLYWYQQILGQGPKLLIQFQNNGVVDDSQLPKDRFSAERLKGVDSTLKIQPAKLEDSAVYLCASSYGFEQFFGPGTRLTVL.

This clonotype was recorded many times. The chain combines TRBV5-5 with TRBJ2-1, with D hard to call. The CDR3 covers 14 residues. Looked up from germline, CDR1 is SGHKS and CDR2 is YYEKEE (reference sequence). V gave up 0 bases and J gave up 3 bases, with 7 bases separating them. The chain's CDR3 is CASSLATSYNEQFF. For the CDR3, the DNA is TGTGCCAGCAGCTTGGCCACGAGCTACAATGAGCAGTTCTTC.

This clonotype was detected many times. The V gene is TRBV7-2, the J gene TRBJ2-6; no firm D call. CDR1 SGHTA and CDR2 FQGNSA come from the germline V gene. V was shortened by 2 bases and J by 0 bases, with 14 bases between the two germline ends. This CDR3 comprises 18 residues. The CDR3 DNA reads TGTGCCAGCAGCTTATCTAGGGTAAAGGACTCTGGGGCCAACGTCCTGACTTTC. It translates to CASSLSRVKDSGANVLTF.

V usage is TRBV29-1 and J usage is TRBJ2-5; the D gene is possibly TRBD1 (5 bases). Deletions cut 6 bases from V and 5 bases from J, with 10 bases between. The CDR3 length is 11 residues. Germline V gene data show CDR1 as SQVTM and CDR2 as ANQGSEA. In DNA, the CDR3 is TGCAGCGTGACAGTGGCGGAGACCCAGTACTTC. This codes for CSVTVAETQYF.

The sample holds many counts of this clonotype. This chain joins TRBV29-1 and TRBJ1-1; D is uncertain. CDR3 length equals 14 residues. V lost 3 bases and J 3 bases, leaving 14 bases between the germline ends. CDR1 and CDR2 from the germline V gene are SQVTM and ANQGSEA. The DNA for the CDR3 is TGCAGCGTTGACTTCCGGCAGATTTACACTGAAGCTTTCTTT. Encoded protein: CSVDFRQIYTEAFF.

V usage is TRBV20-1 and J usage is TRBJ1-4, with TRBD1 as a possible D gene (6 bases). Germline V gene sequence: CDR1 DFQATT, CDR2 SNEGSKA (reference sequence). The CDR3 consists of 13 residues. Trimming shortened V by 4 bases and J by 5 bases, and 11 bases separated the two germline ends. CDR3 residues: CSATRTVNEKLFF. The CDR3 coding sequence is TGCAGTGCTACCCGGACAGTAAATGAAAAACTGTTTTTT.

This clonotype was seen a handful of times. This sequence joins TRBV5-1 and TRBJ1-3; no firm D call. The CDR3 has 14 amino acids. Germline loops: CDR1 SGHRS, CDR2 YFSETQ. Trimming pared 0 bases from V and 4 bases from J, leaving 8 bases between. CDR3 in DNA: TGCGCCAGCAGCTTGGACTTTCAGGGAAACACCATATATTTT. Translating gives CASSLDFQGNTIYF. Based on the CDR3 plus reference TRBV5-1 and TRBJ1-3, the full variable domain is KAGVTQTPRYLIKTRGQQVTLSCSPISGHRSVSWYQQTPGQGLQFLFEYFSETQRNKGNFPGRFSGRQFSNSRSEMNVSTLELGDSALYLCASSLDFQGNTIYFGEGSWLTVV.

With regard to this clonotype: Just one base apart from a much larger clone, this may be a read error. This chain joins TRBV24-1 and TRBJ2-1; the match to TRBD2 covers 9 bases. Germline loops: CDR1 KGHDR, CDR2 SFDVKD. V dropped 6 bases and J dropped 0; count of bases not matched to a gene: 20. The CDR3 has 21 amino acids. The CDR3 region has the DNA TGTGCCACCAGTTATATACCGGGACTAGCCTCGTTTAGTAGCTCCTACAATGAGCAGTTCTTC. Translation: CATSYIPGLASFSSSYNEQFF.

The chain recombines TRBV3-1 with TRBJ2-6; D perhaps matches TRBD1 (6 bases). The CDR3 totals 15 residues. V was shortened by 4 bases and J by 4 bases, with 11 bases between the two germline ends. The germline V gene has CDR1 LGHDT and CDR2 YNNKEL (reference sequence). Written as DNA, the CDR3 is TGTGCCAGCAGCCCCCAGGGGAAAGGGGCCAACGTCCTGACTTTC. Protein product: CASSPQGKGANVLTF.

As concerns this clonotype: A much larger clone lies one base from this, so it may be a read error. The chain combines TRBV12-3 or TRBV12-4 with TRBJ2-4, with 11 bases matching TRBD1. The CDR3 is made up of 13 amino acids. Trimming removed 4 bases from V and 11 bases from J; junction bases left unmatched: 4. The CDR3 loop reads CASSSRTGGVQYF. The CDR3 DNA follows: TGTGCCAGCAGTTCCAGGACAGGGGGCGTTCAGTACTTC.

The CDR3 DNA reads as TGTGCCAGCAGATATAAAAGATCTGGGGCCAACGTCCTGACTTTC. Its translation: CASRYKRSGANVLTF. This chain connects TRBV6-5 to TRBJ2-6; D remains unclear. The CDR3 has 15 amino acids. CDR1 MNHEY and CDR2 SVGAGI come from the germline V gene. Trimming took off 6 bases at V and 1 base at J, with 10 bases between the two ends.

This clonotype was seen ten or more times. This rearrangement joins TRBV10-3 to TRBJ1-5; D remains unclear. Trimming pared 3 bases from V and 1 base from J, leaving 10 bases between. Germline lookup yields CDR1 ENHRY and CDR2 SYGVKD. CDR3 length: 15 amino acids. CDR3 nucleotide sequence: TGTGCCATCAGTGACGCAGGTCCGAGCAATCAGCCCCAGCATTTT. Translation gives CAISDAGPSNQPQHF.

The chain employs TRBV5-6 and TRBJ2-2; a possible D gene is TRBD2 (6 bases). The CDR3 has 16 amino acids. Germline V gene sequence: CDR1 SGHDT, CDR2 YYEEEE. V lost 1 base and J 6 bases, leaving 16 bases between the germline ends. CDR3 loop: CASSLRLGRIAGELFF. CDR3 sequence (DNA): TGTGCCAGCAGCTTGAGATTAGGGAGGATTGCCGGGGAGCTGTTTTTT.

A single count supports this clonotype. A read error may account for a junction end that differs from germline. The rearrangement uses TRBV10-3 and TRBJ2-2; 9 positions match TRBD2. The CDR3 loop spans 17 amino acids. CDR1 and CDR2 from the germline V gene are ENHRY and SYGVKD. The CDR3 DNA reads TGTGCCATCAGTGATATGGCGGGAGGGTCGAACACCGTGGAGCTGTTTTTT. Its translation: CAISDMAGGSNTVELFF.